This T cell receptor beta chain was recovered during a study of shared clonotypes between healthy human individuals. The ends lost 5 bases at V and 1 base at J; junction bases unmatched: 15. The CDR3 is 18 amino acids. In germline, CDR1 is SQVTM, CDR2 ANQGSEA. Subsets obtained from CD4+ cells comprised CD45RA+ naive and CD45RA-negative memory cells. Using immunoSEQ multiplex PCR, the repertoire was profiled, and TCRdb retains in-frame clones only, with some absent. Of 2 million to 2.5 million clones listed, approximately 94% were seen once; the top ten hold more than 0.1%. The sequence was collected from a man between 18 and 29 years old in good health. The chain recombines TRBV29-1 with TRBJ2-7; TRBD2 aligns across 12 bases. Material for sequencing was naive CD4+ T cells sorted from blood. Noted subset: CD45RA+ positively selected. This chain's CDR3 is CSVTFRRLAGDSSYEQYF. The CDR3 DNA follows: TGCAGCGTTACATTTCGGCGACTAGCGGGGGACTCGTCCTACGAGCAGTACTTC.